This T cell receptor (beta chain) was captured in a study of response to subunit inactivated influenza vaccine. Only a few counts were recorded for this clonotype. TCRdb itself ran the RT-PCR reads through MiXCR, one entry per CDR3 protein. The data hold about 800,000 distinct CDR3 sequences, with 21% observed a single time. The CDR3 contains 14 residues. The germline V gene has CDR1 DFQATT and CDR2 SNEGSKA (reference sequence). Trimming took off 2 bases at V and 3 bases at J, with 13 bases between the two ends. Sequencing was performed on PBMCs from blood, taken about 5 days after vaccination. The chain couples TRBV20-1 to TRBJ2-5; no definite D call. The receptor comes from a man in his forties or fifties who received an inactivated influenza vaccine. CDR3 bases: TGCAGTGCTAGACCCCTGGCTAGAGAAGAGACCCAGTACTTC. It translates to CSARPLAREETQYF.